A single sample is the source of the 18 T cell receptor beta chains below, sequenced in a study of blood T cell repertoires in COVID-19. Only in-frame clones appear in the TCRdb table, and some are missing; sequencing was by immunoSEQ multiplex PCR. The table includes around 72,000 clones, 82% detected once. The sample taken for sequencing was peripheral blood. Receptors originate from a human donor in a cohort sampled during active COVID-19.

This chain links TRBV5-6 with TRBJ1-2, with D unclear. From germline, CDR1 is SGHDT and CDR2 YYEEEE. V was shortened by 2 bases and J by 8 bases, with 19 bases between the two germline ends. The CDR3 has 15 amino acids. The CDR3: CASSFRTFPFFGYTF. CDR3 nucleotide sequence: TGTGCCAGCAGCTTCCGGACTTTCCCTTTTTTCGGCTACACCTTC.

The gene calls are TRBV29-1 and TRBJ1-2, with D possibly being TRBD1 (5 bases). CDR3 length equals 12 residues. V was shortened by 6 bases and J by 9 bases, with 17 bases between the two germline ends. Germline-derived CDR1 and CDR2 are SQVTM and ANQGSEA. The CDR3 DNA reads TGCAGCGTCGATGGTGGGGCAGAACGCTACACCTTC. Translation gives CSVDGGAERYTF.

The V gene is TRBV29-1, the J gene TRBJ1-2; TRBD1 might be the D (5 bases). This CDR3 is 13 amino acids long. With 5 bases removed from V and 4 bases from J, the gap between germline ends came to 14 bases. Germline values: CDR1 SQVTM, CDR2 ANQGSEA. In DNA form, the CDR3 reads TGCAGCGTTCTCCCCCCAGGGCCCTATGGCTACACCTTC. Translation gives CSVLPPGPYGYTF.

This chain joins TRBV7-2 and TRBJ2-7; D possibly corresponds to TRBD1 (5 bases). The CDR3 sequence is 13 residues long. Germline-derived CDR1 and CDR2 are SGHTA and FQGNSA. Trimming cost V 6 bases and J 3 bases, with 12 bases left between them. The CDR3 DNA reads TGTGCCAGCAGTCAAGTGACAGACTACGAGCAGTACTTC. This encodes CASSQVTDYEQYF.

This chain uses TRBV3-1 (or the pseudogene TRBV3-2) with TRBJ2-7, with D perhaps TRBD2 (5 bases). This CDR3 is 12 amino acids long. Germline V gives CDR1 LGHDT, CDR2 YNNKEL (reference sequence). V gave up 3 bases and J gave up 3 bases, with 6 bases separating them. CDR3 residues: CASSHGGYEQYF. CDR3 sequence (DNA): TGTGCCAGCAGCCACGGAGGCTACGAGCAGTACTTC.

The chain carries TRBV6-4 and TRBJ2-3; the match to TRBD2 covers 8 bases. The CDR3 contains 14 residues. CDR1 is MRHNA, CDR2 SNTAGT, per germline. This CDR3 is CANSGAKGGLPGYF. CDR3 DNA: TGTGCTAATAGCGGGGCCAAGGGAGGACTCCCGGGGTATTTT.

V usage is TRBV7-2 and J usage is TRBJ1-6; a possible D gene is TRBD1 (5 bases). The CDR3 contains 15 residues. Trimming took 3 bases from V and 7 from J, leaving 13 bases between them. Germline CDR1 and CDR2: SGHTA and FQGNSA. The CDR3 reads CASSLHFRENSPLHF. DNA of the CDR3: TGTGCCAGCAGCTTGCACTTCAGGGAAAATTCACCCCTCCACTTT.

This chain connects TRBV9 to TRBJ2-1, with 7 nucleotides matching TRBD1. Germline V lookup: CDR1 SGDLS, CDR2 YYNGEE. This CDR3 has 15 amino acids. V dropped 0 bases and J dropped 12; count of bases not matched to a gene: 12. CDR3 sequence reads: CASSVGSAGSGGQFF. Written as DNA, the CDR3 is TGTGCCAGCAGCGTAGGTTCCGCCGGGTCAGGGGGGCAGTTCTTC.

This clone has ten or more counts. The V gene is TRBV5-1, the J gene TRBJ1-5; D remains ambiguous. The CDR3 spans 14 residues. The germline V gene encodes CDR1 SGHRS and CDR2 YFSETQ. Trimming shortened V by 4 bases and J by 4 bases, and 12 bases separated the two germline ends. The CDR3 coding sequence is TGCGCCAGCAGCAAAGACCACGGGAATCAGCCCCAGCATTTT. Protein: CASSKDHGNQPQHF.

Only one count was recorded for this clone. The CDR3 spells CASATEITGTVDEQYF. CDR3 bases: TGTGCCAGCGCCACGGAAATAACAGGGACAGTCGACGAGCAGTACTTC. J is TRBJ2-7 and V is TRBV2; 7 bases match TRBD1. Germline V gene sequence: CDR1 SNHLY, CDR2 FYNNEI. V was clipped by 8 bases and J by 5 bases; unmatched bases: 18. The CDR3 consists of 16 residues.

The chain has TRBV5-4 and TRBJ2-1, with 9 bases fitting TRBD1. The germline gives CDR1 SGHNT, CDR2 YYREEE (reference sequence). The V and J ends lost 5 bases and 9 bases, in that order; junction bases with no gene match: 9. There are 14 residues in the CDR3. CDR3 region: CASRQPGQGFEQFF. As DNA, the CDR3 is TGTGCCAGCAGGCAACCGGGACAGGGTTTTGAGCAGTTCTTC.

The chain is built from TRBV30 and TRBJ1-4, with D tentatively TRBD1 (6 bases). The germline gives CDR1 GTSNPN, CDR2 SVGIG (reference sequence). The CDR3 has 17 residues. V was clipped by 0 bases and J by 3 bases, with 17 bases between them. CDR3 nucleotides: TGTGCCTGGAGTGTAGGGGGACACGGCGAATCTAATGAAAAACTGTTTTTT. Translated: CAWSVGGHGESNEKLFF.

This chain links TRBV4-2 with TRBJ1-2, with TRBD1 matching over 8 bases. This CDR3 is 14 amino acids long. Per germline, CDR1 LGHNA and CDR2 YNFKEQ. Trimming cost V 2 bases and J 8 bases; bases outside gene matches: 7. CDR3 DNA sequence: TGTGCCAGCAGCCAATACGTACAGGGGGAAGGCTACACCTTC. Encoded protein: CASSQYVQGEGYTF.

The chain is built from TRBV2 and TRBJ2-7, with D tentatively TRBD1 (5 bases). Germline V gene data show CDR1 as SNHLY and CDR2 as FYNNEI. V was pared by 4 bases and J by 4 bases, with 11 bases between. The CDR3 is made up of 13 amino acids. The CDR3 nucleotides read TGTGCCAGCAGTGGAACAGGTATTTACGAGCAGTACTTC. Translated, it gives CASSGTGIYEQYF.

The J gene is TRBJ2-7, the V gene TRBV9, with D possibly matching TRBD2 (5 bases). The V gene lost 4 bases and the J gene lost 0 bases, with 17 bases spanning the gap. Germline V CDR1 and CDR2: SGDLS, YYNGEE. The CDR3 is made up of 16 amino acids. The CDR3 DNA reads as TGTGCCAGCAGCAGTCGAGGGCGGGCGAGCTCCTACGAGCAGTACTTC. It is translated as CASSSRGRASSYEQYF. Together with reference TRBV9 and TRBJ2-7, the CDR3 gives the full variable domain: DSGVTQTPKHLITATGQRVTLRCSPRSGDLSVYWYQQSLDQGLQFLIQYYNGEERAKGNILERFSAQQFPDLHSELNLSSLELGDSALYFCASSSRGRASSYEQYFGPGTRLTVT.

The CDR3 loop reads CASSLAGTGNTIYF. In DNA, the CDR3 is TGCGCCAGCAGCTTGGCCGGGACTGGAAACACCATATATTTT. The chain uses TRBV5-1 and TRBJ1-3; D gene uncertain. The germline gives CDR1 SGHRS, CDR2 YFSETQ. The CDR3 totals 14 residues. Trimming left V 0 bases short and J 2 bases short, with 6 bases between.

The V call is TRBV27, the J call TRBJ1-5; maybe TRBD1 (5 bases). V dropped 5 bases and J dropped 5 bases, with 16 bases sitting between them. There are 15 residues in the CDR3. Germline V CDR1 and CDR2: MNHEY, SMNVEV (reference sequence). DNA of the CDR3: TGTGCCAGCAGTCGGGCGGGAGGGGCTCATCAGCCCCAGCATTTT. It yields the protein CASSRAGGAHQPQHF.

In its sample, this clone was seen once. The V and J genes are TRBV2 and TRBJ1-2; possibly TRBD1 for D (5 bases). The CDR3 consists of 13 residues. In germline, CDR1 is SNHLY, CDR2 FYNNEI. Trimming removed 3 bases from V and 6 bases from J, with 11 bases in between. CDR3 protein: CASSERRVHGYTF. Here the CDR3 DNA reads TGTGCCAGCAGTGAGCGCAGGGTTCATGGCTACACCTTC.